What follows is one T cell receptor (beta chain) and its context. This entry comes from a study of blood T cell repertoires in COVID-19. About the research overall: Collection of acute and convalescent COVID-19 samples took place in the United States, Italy and Spain. T cells, B-cell-depleted T cells, or PBMCs provided the cDNA or gDNA that served as material.

The CDR3 spans 14 residues. Trimming stripped 5 bases from V and 4 bases from J, with 12 bases between. Germline V gene lookup returns CDR1 MDHEN and CDR2 SYDVKM. Original handling: Quantification of nucleated cells was approximated via reference gene primer amplification. Generated by immunoSEQ multiplex PCR, the TCRdb table keeps only in-frame clones and is missing some. V and J calls plus clone size are reproduced from that table; the DNA served to infer D and trimming. The data hold some 57,000 clones, with nearly 90% observed a single time. The TCR was taken from a man between 60 and 75 years old with active COVID-19. The specimen was peripheral blood. The chain recombines TRBV28 with TRBJ2-1, with a weak D call TRBD2 (6 bases). The CDR3 is CASSRAGLYNEQFF. Here the CDR3 DNA reads TGTGCCAGCAGTAGGGCGGGGCTTTACAATGAGCAGTTCTTC.